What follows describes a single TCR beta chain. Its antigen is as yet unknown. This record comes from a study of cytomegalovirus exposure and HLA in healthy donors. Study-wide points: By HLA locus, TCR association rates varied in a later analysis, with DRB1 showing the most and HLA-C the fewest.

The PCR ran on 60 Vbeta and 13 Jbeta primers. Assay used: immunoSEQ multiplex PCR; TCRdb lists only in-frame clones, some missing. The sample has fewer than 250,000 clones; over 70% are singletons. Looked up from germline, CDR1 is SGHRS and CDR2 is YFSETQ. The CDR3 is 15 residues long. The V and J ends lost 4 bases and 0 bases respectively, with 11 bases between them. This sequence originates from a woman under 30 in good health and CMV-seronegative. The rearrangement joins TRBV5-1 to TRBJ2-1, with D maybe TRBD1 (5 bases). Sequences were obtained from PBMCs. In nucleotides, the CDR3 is TGCGCCAGCAGCCCGGACACTTCCTCCTACAATGAGCAGTTCTTC. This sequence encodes CASSPDTSSYNEQFF.